A single sample gave rise to the 23 T cell receptor beta chains below, sequenced in a study of tissue T cells after allogeneic stem cell transplantation (dated by TCRdb to between 2021 and 2023). The sample's time point label, in plain terms: recipient (host-origin) PBMCs collected before allo-HCT. Receptors were amplified or captured by the immunoSEQ multiplex PCR assay. Drawn from immuneACCESS, this table holds only the in-frame rearrangements with V and J called that TCRdb kept. Clones are partly lost; checked studies trace under half to an unresolved V gene and leave the rest unexplained. The sample table contains 25,000 to 30,000 clones; only one count was recorded for about 90% of them. 2% of the sample rests with the top ten. The input for sequencing was blood, taken before transplantation. These receptors originate from a male donor at least 60 years old who later had graft-versus-host disease after an allogeneic stem cell transplant.

This clone was observed once. The V call is TRBV6-1, the J call TRBJ2-7; TRBD2 matches 7 bases. Germline lookup yields CDR1 MNHNS and CDR2 SASEGT. There are 15 residues in the CDR3. J was trimmed by 2 bases and V by 0 bases; bases with no gene match: 4. The CDR3 spells CASSEAGREPYEQYF. The CDR3 coding sequence is TGTGCCAGCAGTGAAGCTGGGAGGGAACCCTACGAGCAGTACTTC.

This sequence joins TRBV5-1 and TRBJ2-2; 7 bases match TRBD2. Unmatched junction bases numbered 9, after V lost 5 bases and J lost 5 bases. Germline loops: CDR1 SGHRS, CDR2 YFSETQ. This CDR3 has 15 amino acids. The CDR3: CASRTSGAGTGELFF. In DNA form, the CDR3 reads TGCGCCAGCAGAACGAGCGGGGCCGGGACCGGGGAGCTGTTTTTT.

The rearrangement links TRBV19 to TRBJ2-5, with 8 bases aligning to TRBD1. This CDR3 has 14 residues. From germline, CDR1 is LNHDA and CDR2 SQIVND (reference sequence). With 5 bases clipped from V and 4 bases from J, the junction kept 6 bases outside the gene matches. CDR3 nucleotides: TGTGCCAGTAGTCTTCGGCAGGGGGCAGAGACCCAGTACTTC. It specifies CASSLRQGAETQYF.

The chain carries TRBV5-1 and TRBJ2-7; D not certain. CDR3 length: 14 amino acids. Germline CDR1 SGHRS, CDR2 YFSETQ. V was trimmed by 0 bases and J by 0 bases, leaving 7 bases between them. The CDR3 DNA reads as TGCGCCAGCAGCTTGGACGGGTTCTCCTACGAGCAGTACTTC. Translation: CASSLDGFSYEQYF.

The chain combines TRBV6-5 with TRBJ1-2; 7 bases fit TRBD1. This CDR3 has 14 amino acids. The germline CDR1 and CDR2 sequences are MNHEY and SVGAGI. J lost 5 bases, V lost 10 bases, and 13 bases had no gene match. The chain's CDR3 is CATNQGGEDYGYTF. CDR3 DNA: TGTGCCACAAACCAGGGGGGCGAAGATTATGGCTACACCTTC.

This clone was observed once. The genes are TRBV19 and TRBJ1-1; 7 bases fit TRBD1. Trimming took 4 bases from V and 5 from J; bases not matched to a gene: 1. The CDR3 is made up of 12 amino acids. Germline CDR1 LNHDA, CDR2 SQIVND (reference sequence). The CDR3 nucleotides read TGTGCCAGTAGTACCAGGGGGACTGAAGCTTTCTTT. As protein: CASSTRGTEAFF. Full variable domain (outside the CDR3, taken from reference TRBV19 and TRBJ1-1): DGGITQSPKYLFRKEGQNVTLSCEQNLNHDAMYWYRQDPGQGLRLIYYSQIVNDFQKGDIAEGYSVSREKKESFPLTVTSAQKNPTAFYLCASSTRGTEAFFGQGTRLTVV.

The genes are TRBV7-2 and TRBJ2-1; D ambiguous. This CDR3 comprises 12 residues. V shed 2 bases and J shed 9 bases, with 8 bases lying between them. The germline gives CDR1 SGHTA, CDR2 FQGNSA. In DNA form, the CDR3 reads TGTGCCAGCAGCTTACCGCCCGGTGAGCAGTTCTTC. Protein product: CASSLPPGEQFF.

This clone was observed a single time. This rearrangement joins TRBV6-5 to TRBJ2-7, with TRBD1 matching over 7 bases. The CDR3 contains 13 residues. V shed 2 bases and J 3 bases; nucleotides not matched to a gene: 1. The V gene's germline CDR1 is MNHEY and CDR2 SVGAGI. Here the CDR3 reads CASSYRQGYEQYF. The CDR3 coding sequence is TGTGCCAGCAGTTACAGACAGGGCTACGAGCAGTACTTC.

This chain connects TRBV5-8 to TRBJ2-2; the match to TRBD2 covers 14 bases. The V and J ends lost 4 bases and 3 bases, in that order; junction bases with no gene match: 2. The CDR3 has 16 amino acids. Germline V gives CDR1 SGHTS, CDR2 YDEGEE. The CDR3 sequence: CASSKGLAGDTGELFF. CDR3 DNA: TGTGCCAGCAGCAAGGGACTAGCGGGAGACACCGGGGAGCTGTTTTTT.

This rearrangement joins TRBV7-9 to TRBJ2-5; either TRBD1 or TRBD2 may supply D (6 bases each). CDR1 is SEHNR, CDR2 FQNEAQ, per germline (reference sequence). The CDR3 loop spans 15 amino acids. V gave up 5 bases and J gave up 6 bases, with 19 bases separating them. CDR3 in amino acids: CASSLHVGGLKTQYF. In DNA, the CDR3 is TGTGCCAGCAGCCTCCATGTTGGGGGGCTAAAGACCCAGTACTTC.

This CDR3 reads CASSESVAGANVLTF. In nucleotides, the CDR3 is TGTGCCAGCAGTGAAAGCGTGGCTGGGGCCAACGTCCTGACTTTC. The chain carries TRBV6-1 and TRBJ2-6; no clear D. CDR1 is MNHNS, CDR2 SASEGT, per germline. The V end lost 2 bases, the J end lost 2 bases, and 7 bases lay between the germline ends. CDR3 length: 15 amino acids.

This rearrangement joins TRBV6-5 to TRBJ1-4; D gene ambiguous. Germline CDR1 reads MNHEY; CDR2 reads SVGAGI. CDR3 length equals 11 residues. The ends were cut back, 0 bases at V and 10 bases at J, with 3 bases in the middle. The CDR3 spells CASSYSGKLFF. The DNA for the CDR3 is TGTGCCAGCAGTTACTCCGGAAAACTGTTTTTT.

The gene calls are TRBV7-2 and TRBJ1-1; tentatively, D is TRBD1 (5 bases). Germline loops: CDR1 SGHTA, CDR2 FQGNSA. Trimming shortened V by 2 bases and J by 1 base, and 20 bases separated the two germline ends. The CDR3 extends over 18 amino acids. This CDR3 reads CASSLSFGGAFGNTEAFF. The CDR3 DNA follows: TGTGCCAGCAGCTTAAGTTTTGGGGGTGCTTTTGGGAACACTGAAGCTTTCTTT.

The rearrangement joins TRBV19 to TRBJ2-4; 8 bases match TRBD2. Germline CDR1 LNHDA, CDR2 SQIVND (reference sequence). The V and J ends lost 5 bases and 0 bases, in that order; junction bases with no gene match: 12. This CDR3 is built from 18 residues. The CDR3 sequence is CASSPLGLAGLAKNIQYF. As DNA, the CDR3 is TGTGCCAGTAGTCCCCTAGGTCTAGCGGGTCTAGCCAAAAACATTCAGTACTTC.

The CDR3 protein is CASSSYGKGSSGSPSPTDTQYF. Written as DNA, the CDR3 is TGTGCCAGCAGTTCCTATGGGAAGGGGTCTAGCGGGAGCCCCTCGCCCACAGATACGCAGTATTTT. The genes are TRBV28 and TRBJ2-3, with 10 bases fitting TRBD2. Trimming at V came to 4 bases and at J to 2 bases, leaving 24 bases not matched to a gene. Germline V gene data show CDR1 as MDHEN and CDR2 as SYDVKM. The CDR3 contains 22 residues.

The chain joins TRBV7-7 to TRBJ2-7, with D unresolved. This CDR3 spans 13 amino acids. The germline V and J ends were trimmed by 1 base and 5 bases, with 9 bases remaining between them. Germline V gene lookup returns CDR1 SSHAT and CDR2 FNYEAQ (reference sequence). The CDR3 DNA follows: TGTGCCAGCAGCTTAGGGTACTTCGACGAGCAGTACTTC. It translates to CASSLGYFDEQYF.

The chain is built from TRBV3-1 (or the pseudogene TRBV3-2) and TRBJ2-5; TRBD2 agrees at 14 bases. Germline CDR1 is LGHDT and CDR2 is YNNKEL (reference sequence). CDR3 length: 18 residues. V dropped 4 bases and J dropped 4; count of bases not matched to a gene: 11. CDR3 nucleotides: TGTGCCAGCAGCCTCGGACTAGCGGGGGGCCGGAAGTTAGAGACCCAGTACTTC. Translating it yields CASSLGLAGGRKLETQYF.

This chain uses TRBV3-1 (or the pseudogene TRBV3-2) with TRBJ1-1, with a possible D match to TRBD1 (6 bases). Between the trimmed V and J ends, which lost 4 bases and 5 bases, there was a span of 11 bases. The CDR3 runs to 13 residues. Per the germline V gene, CDR1 is LGHDT and CDR2 is YNNKEL (reference sequence). The CDR3 reads CASSPRTGTEAFF. CDR3 nucleotides: TGTGCCAGCAGCCCCCGAACAGGGACTGAAGCTTTCTTT.

The CDR3 loop reads CASQLQTGGYGYTF. CDR3 DNA: TGCGCCAGCCAACTCCAGACAGGGGGCTATGGCTACACCTTC. This chain links TRBV4-1 with TRBJ1-2; TRBD1 aligns across 9 bases. The CDR3 contains 14 residues. In germline, CDR1 is MGHRA, CDR2 YSYEKL. With 8 bases clipped from V and 4 bases from J, the junction kept 8 bases outside the gene matches.

This clone has just a few counts. This chain joins TRBV23-1 and TRBJ2-1, with TRBD2 identical over 7 bases. TRBV23-1 is flagged as an ORF with uncertain function. The CDR3 has 17 amino acids. V lost 3 bases, J lost 4 bases, and 12 bases stayed unmatched. The CDR3 here is CASSHSVRRDYYNEQFF. DNA of the CDR3: TGCGCCAGCAGTCATTCAGTCAGGAGGGACTATTACAATGAGCAGTTCTTC.

This clone was seen a few times. This chain connects TRBV21-1 to TRBJ1-2; no DNA check was done on the table's D call, TRBD1. TRBV21-1 counts as a pseudogene. CDR3 size: 9 residues. CDR3 nucleotide sequence: TGTGCCAGCACATATGGCTACACCTTC. Amino acids: CASTYGYTF.

The CDR3 protein is CASSQDGDRGGLLSNQPQHF. CDR3 coding DNA: TGTGCCAGCAGCCAAGACGGAGACAGGGGAGGCCTATTGAGCAATCAGCCCCAGCATTTT. The chain recombines TRBV4-2 with TRBJ1-5, with TRBD1 matching over 8 bases. V dropped 0 bases and J dropped 1; count of bases not matched to a gene: 14. The CDR3 has 20 amino acids. CDR1 and CDR2 from the germline V gene are LGHNA and YNFKEQ.

The CDR3 spells CASRETDGNSYNSPLHF. The CDR3 DNA reads TGCGCCAGCAGGGAAACGGACGGGAACTCCTATAATTCACCCCTCCACTTT. The rearrangement joins TRBV5-1 to TRBJ1-6; D not resolved. The CDR3 contains 17 residues. Germline CDR1 and CDR2: SGHRS and YFSETQ. V lost 5 bases and J lost 0, with 15 bases in between.